The present T cell receptor beta chain was sequenced within a study of Tregs in tolerant kidney transplant recipients. Notes on the study in general: This study did not directly address biological reproducibility.

TCRdb keeps only in-frame clones here, not all; method: immunoSEQ multiplex PCR. The sample shows 60,000 to 95,000 clones, roughly 98% of them seen only once. CDR3 length: 13 residues. Looked up from germline, CDR1 is SGHTA and CDR2 is FQGNSA. The germline V and J ends were trimmed by 5 bases and 7 bases, with 12 bases remaining between them. Regarding this clone: What it recognizes is unknown.

The gene calls are TRBV7-2 and TRBJ2-1; D not resolved. Specimen: CD4+ T cells from blood, collected before the transplant. The source is a human donor who received a combined kidney and bone marrow transplant. This CDR3 reads CASSLSMLNEQFF. The DNA for the CDR3 is TGTGCCAGCAGCCTCTCTATGTTGAATGAGCAGTTCTTC.